The clone carrying this T cell receptor (beta chain) occurred a few times. From the 5' RACE reads, TCRdb called clonotypes with MiXCR, one entry per CDR3 protein. The sample contains about 620,000 distinct CDR3 sequences, more than 15% of which appear only once. The data originate from a study of T-cell memory formation after mild COVID-19. This CDR3 spans 16 amino acids. V dropped 5 bases and J dropped 4 bases, with 19 bases sitting between them. In germline, CDR1 is SGHTA, CDR2 FQGTGA. This chain uses TRBV7-3 with TRBJ2-3, with D maybe TRBD2 (7 bases). The clonotype originates from an adult woman who had mild COVID-19 (a few samples of this study predate the infection). Cell type and time point are not known. Sequencing was carried out using PBMCs or a T cell subset sorted from them (not recorded which). In DNA form, the CDR3 reads TGTGCCAGCAGCCCCGCCAGGGAGGGGGGGGCAGATACGCAGTATTTT. It encodes CASSPAREGGADTQYF.